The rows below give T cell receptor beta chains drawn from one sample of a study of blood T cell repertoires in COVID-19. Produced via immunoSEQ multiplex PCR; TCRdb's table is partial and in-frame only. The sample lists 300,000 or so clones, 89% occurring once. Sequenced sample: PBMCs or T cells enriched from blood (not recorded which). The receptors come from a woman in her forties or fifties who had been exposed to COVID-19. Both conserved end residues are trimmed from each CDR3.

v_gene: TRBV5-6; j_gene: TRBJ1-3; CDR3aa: ASRENTGVKNTIY
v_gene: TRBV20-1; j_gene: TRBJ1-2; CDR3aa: SARAGYGYT
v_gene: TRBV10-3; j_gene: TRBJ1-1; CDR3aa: AITTDRENTEAF
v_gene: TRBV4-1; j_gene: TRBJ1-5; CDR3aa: ASSRDPGQGGGNQPQH
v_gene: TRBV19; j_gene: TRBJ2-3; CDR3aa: ATRERGGRTDTQY
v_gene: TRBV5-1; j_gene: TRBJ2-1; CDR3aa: ASSLRYGTSDEQF
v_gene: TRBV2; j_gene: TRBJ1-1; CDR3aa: ASRNSQGLTEAF
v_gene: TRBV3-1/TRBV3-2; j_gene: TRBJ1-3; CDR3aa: ASSPPRGLGNTIY
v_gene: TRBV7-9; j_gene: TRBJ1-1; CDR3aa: ASSRLVGQGILGAEAF
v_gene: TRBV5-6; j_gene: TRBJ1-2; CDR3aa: ASRFDRGGGYT
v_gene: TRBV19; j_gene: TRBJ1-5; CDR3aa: ASTGLGDNQPQH
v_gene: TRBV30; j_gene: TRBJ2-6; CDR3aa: AYRQSGANVLT
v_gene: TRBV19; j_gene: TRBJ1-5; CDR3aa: ASSISIGAQPQH
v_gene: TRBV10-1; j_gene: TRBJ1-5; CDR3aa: ASTRFRNQPQH
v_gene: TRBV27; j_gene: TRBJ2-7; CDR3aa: ASSFNYEQY
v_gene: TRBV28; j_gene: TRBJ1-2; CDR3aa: ASIRAGSGYT
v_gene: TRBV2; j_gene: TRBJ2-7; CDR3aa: ASSNGLGKGEQY
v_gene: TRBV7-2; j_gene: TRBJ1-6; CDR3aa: ASSLGGTHNSPLH
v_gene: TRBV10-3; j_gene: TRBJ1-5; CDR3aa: AISESAGVGNQPQH
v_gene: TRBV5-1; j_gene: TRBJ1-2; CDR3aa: ASSDRVHGYT
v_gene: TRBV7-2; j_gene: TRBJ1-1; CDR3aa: ASSLAQVKMNTEAF
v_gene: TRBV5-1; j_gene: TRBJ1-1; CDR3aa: ASSLMDRVTEAF
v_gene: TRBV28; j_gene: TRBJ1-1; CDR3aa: ASSSPGQGGTEAF
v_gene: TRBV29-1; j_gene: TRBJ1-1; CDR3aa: SVDRGPAEAF
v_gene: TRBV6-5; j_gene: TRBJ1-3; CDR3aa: ASSTDSNSGNTIY
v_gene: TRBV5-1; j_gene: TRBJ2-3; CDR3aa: ASSLASTDTQY
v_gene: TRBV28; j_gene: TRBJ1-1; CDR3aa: ASSFGGGRAEAF
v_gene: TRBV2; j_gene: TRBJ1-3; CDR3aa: ASSDGQGKAGNTIY
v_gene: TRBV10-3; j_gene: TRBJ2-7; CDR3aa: AISESVGGPYEQY
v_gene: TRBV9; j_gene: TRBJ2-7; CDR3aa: ASSVGLAGATSSYEQY